One sample yielded the 29 T cell receptor beta chains listed below, sequenced in a study of blood T cell repertoires in COVID-19. Repertoires were generated with immunoSEQ multiplex PCR, while TCRdb's copy carries only in-frame clones and drops some. The data show about 180,000 clones, more than 75% seen once. Sequencing input: peripheral blood. All receptors derive from a woman aged 70-85 years with COVID-19, enrolled during active disease.

The chain couples TRBV5-1 to TRBJ2-5, with D hard to call. V lost 7 bases and J lost 9, with 7 bases in between. The CDR3 loop spans 9 amino acids. CDR1 SGHRS and CDR2 YFSETQ come from the germline V gene. CDR3 in DNA: TGCGCCAGCGTAGTGGCCCAGTACTTC. It specifies CASVVAQYF.

This clone has only a few counts. This chain connects TRBV3-1 (or the pseudogene TRBV3-2) to TRBJ1-6, with D unresolved. The CDR3 is made up of 14 amino acids. CDR1 is LGHDT, CDR2 YNNKEL, per germline (reference sequence). Between the trimmed V and J ends, which lost 1 base and 8 bases, there was a span of 9 bases. The CDR3 coding sequence is TGTGCCAGCAGCCAAGTTTCCGGTGATTCACCCCTCCACTTT. Protein: CASSQVSGDSPLHF.

The V gene is TRBV28, the J gene TRBJ1-2; tentative D call: TRBD1 (5 bases). V shed 8 bases and J shed 7 bases, with 17 bases lying between them. Germline CDR1 MDHEN, CDR2 SYDVKM. CDR3 size: 13 residues. The DNA for the CDR3 is TGTGCCAGCGGAGACTCAGGGTCCCCTGGCTACACCTTC. Its protein product is CASGDSGSPGYTF.

The rearrangement links TRBV20-1 to TRBJ1-5; D gene unclear. Trimming stripped 3 bases from V and 3 bases from J, with 9 bases between. Germline loops: CDR1 DFQATT, CDR2 SNEGSKA (reference sequence). This CDR3 has 13 residues. CDR3: CSASSGINQPQHF. As DNA, the CDR3 is TGCAGTGCTAGTAGCGGAATCAATCAGCCCCAGCATTTT.

This clone was seen a handful of times. At the DNA level, this CDR3 is encoded by other sequences in the same sample as well. The rearrangement links TRBV27 to TRBJ2-7; D may be TRBD2 (6 bases). The CDR3 loop spans 11 amino acids. With 6 bases removed from V and 7 bases from J, the gap between germline ends came to 10 bases. Germline-derived CDR1 and CDR2 are MNHEY and SMNVEV (reference sequence). CDR3 DNA: TGTGCCAGCAGCCTTGCGGGGGAGCAGTACTTC. Protein sequence: CASSLAGEQYF.

The genes are TRBV6-2 or TRBV6-3 and TRBJ2-7; 10 nucleotides match TRBD2. CDR1 and CDR2 from the germline V gene are MNHEY and SVGEGT. V dropped 6 bases and J dropped 1; count of bases not matched to a gene: 6. The CDR3 is made up of 15 amino acids. CDR3 in amino acids: CASSRTSGPSYEQYF. The CDR3 DNA follows: TGTGCCAGCAGCCGGACTAGCGGACCTTCCTACGAGCAGTACTTC.

The chain joins TRBV19 to TRBJ1-5, with 9 bases that match TRBD1. V dropped 7 bases and J dropped 2; count of bases not matched to a gene: 21. Germline CDR1 and CDR2: LNHDA and SQIVND (reference sequence). The CDR3 has 20 residues. The CDR3 DNA reads as TGTGCCAGTACCCCAGACCCCCCCCGGACAGGGGCAAGGGGCAATCAGCCCCAGCATTTT. The encoded protein is CASTPDPPRTGARGNQPQHF.

The chain employs TRBV13 and TRBJ1-6, with 11 bases aligning to TRBD1. Per the germline V gene, CDR1 is PRHDT and CDR2 is FYEKMQ (reference sequence). J lost 11 bases, V lost 7 bases, and 4 bases had no gene match. This CDR3 has 13 amino acids. The CDR3 DNA sequence: TGTGCCAGCAAGAGGACAGGGGGCGCACCCCTCCACTTT. This translates into CASKRTGGAPLHF.

The genes are TRBV6-5 and TRBJ1-1; 7 bases are shared with TRBD1. V gave up 5 bases and J gave up 10 bases; unmatched junction bases: 10. Germline-derived CDR1 and CDR2 are MNHEY and SVGAGI. The CDR3 is 13 residues long. The DNA of the CDR3 is TGTGCCAGCAGTCTCCGCGAGGGGGCGTCAGCTTTCTTT. Translating gives CASSLREGASAFF.

This clone was found once. The chain is built from TRBV29-1 and TRBJ2-7; D may be TRBD1 (5 bases). Germline V lookup: CDR1 SQVTM, CDR2 ANQGSEA. V was cut by 5 bases and J by 6 bases, with 17 bases left in between. There are 13 residues in the CDR3. The CDR3 bases are TGCAGCGTTATGAGACAGAGCCCCCCCGAGCAGTACTTC. Its protein product is CSVMRQSPPEQYF.

This clone appeared a single time. The chain combines TRBV7-2 with TRBJ2-1, with 10 bases lining up with TRBD1. The germline V gene encodes CDR1 SGHTA and CDR2 FQGNSA. V was pared by 6 bases and J by 0 bases, with 8 bases of the junction left unmatched. The CDR3 spans 17 residues. DNA of the CDR3: TGTGCCAGCAGACCGAGGACAGGGGGAAGCTCCTACAATGAGCAGTTCTTC. Residues: CASRPRTGGSSYNEQFF.

This sequence joins TRBV19 and TRBJ2-2; tentative D call: TRBD1 (5 bases). Trimming shortened V by 7 bases and J by 1 base, and 13 bases separated the two germline ends. The CDR3 is 15 residues long. CDR1 is LNHDA, CDR2 SQIVND, per germline (reference sequence). The CDR3 protein is CASTSGALNTGELFF. Here the CDR3 DNA reads TGTGCCAGTACCAGTGGGGCCCTGAACACCGGGGAGCTGTTTTTT.

This clone was detected only once. The chain links TRBV28 to TRBJ1-5, with D unclear. V was trimmed by 2 bases and J by 4 bases, leaving 15 bases between them. Germline CDR1 reads MDHEN; CDR2 reads SYDVKM. The CDR3 is made up of 16 amino acids. The DNA of the CDR3 is TGTGCCAGCAGTTTAGCCCTTTCAAGCAATAATCAGCCCCAGCATTTT. Protein sequence: CASSLALSSNNQPQHF.

V gene TRBV3-1 (or the pseudogene TRBV3-2) combines with J gene TRBJ2-7; 15 bases map to TRBD2. With 4 bases clipped from V and 5 bases from J, the junction kept 6 bases outside the gene matches. Germline CDR1 LGHDT, CDR2 YNNKEL (reference sequence). The CDR3 sequence is 16 residues long. CDR3 sequence (DNA): TGTGCCAGCAGCCCTCCGGGACTAGCGGGAGGAGACGAGCAGTACTTC. The encoded protein is CASSPPGLAGGDEQYF.

The chain links TRBV28 to TRBJ2-2; 9 bases map to TRBD2. Germline loops: CDR1 MDHEN, CDR2 SYDVKM. The CDR3 contains 14 residues. J was trimmed by 4 bases and V by 6 bases; bases with no gene match: 3. CDR3 DNA: TGTGCCAGCAGGGGTAGCGGGAGCACCGGGGAGCTGTTTTTT. Its translation: CASRGSGSTGELFF.

This clone was counted between two and nine times. V is TRBV4-2 and J is TRBJ1-5; maybe TRBD1 (5 bases). Germline V gene sequence: CDR1 LGHNA, CDR2 YNFKEQ. The CDR3 is made up of 14 amino acids. V lost 8 bases and J lost 2, with 13 bases in between. This CDR3 is CASRPPRGNQPQHF. The CDR3 DNA follows: TGTGCCAGCCGCCCACCCAGGGGCAATCAGCCCCAGCATTTT.

The chain couples TRBV2 to TRBJ1-6; D gene ambiguous. This CDR3 contains 13 residues. CDR1 is SNHLY, CDR2 FYNNEI, per germline. The V gene lost 0 bases and the J gene lost 12 bases, with 9 bases spanning the gap. CDR3 in DNA: TGTGCCAGCAGTGAAGCGATTTCGGGACCCCTCCACTTT. Protein: CASSEAISGPLHF.

V gene TRBV5-5 combines with J gene TRBJ2-1, with a tentative D call TRBD2 (6 bases). Germline V lookup: CDR1 SGHKS, CDR2 YYEKEE (reference sequence). This CDR3 comprises 14 residues. V lost 8 bases to trimming and J lost 7 bases, with 19 bases between them. The CDR3 DNA sequence: TGTGCCAGTGGGTGGAGGGCTTTAACAAATGAGCAGTTCTTC. This encodes CASGWRALTNEQFF.

This rearrangement joins TRBV7-2 to TRBJ1-1, with a tentative D call TRBD1 (5 bases). The V gene's germline CDR1 is SGHTA and CDR2 FQGNSA. CDR3 length: 14 amino acids. Trimming left V 7 bases short and J 1 base short, with 13 bases between. CDR3 loop: CASNPHQGNTEAFF. The CDR3 nucleotides read TGTGCCAGCAACCCCCATCAGGGGAACACTGAAGCTTTCTTT.

This rearrangement joins TRBV19 to TRBJ2-6, with D perhaps TRBD1 (6 bases). The length of the CDR3 is 18 residues. Trimming took 5 bases from V and 0 from J, leaving 17 bases between them. Germline V gene data show CDR1 as LNHDA and CDR2 as SQIVND (reference sequence). The CDR3 nucleotides read TGTGCCAGTAGTGTTCCGCCGGGACACCTCTCTGGGGCCAACGTCCTGACTTTC. Its translation: CASSVPPGHLSGANVLTF.

A note on this clone: At one end, the junction sequence differs from germline, possibly due to a read error. Distinct nucleotide sequences in the sample also encode this CDR3. The chain uses TRBV30 and TRBJ1-3; 7 bases line up with TRBD1. CDR3 size: 16 residues. Looked up from germline, CDR1 is GTSNPN and CDR2 is SVGIG (reference sequence). In DNA form, the CDR3 reads TGTGCTTCTCGGATCCTCGACAGGGCTTCTGGAAACACTATATATTTT. It is translated as CASRILDRASGNTIYF.

The rearrangement uses TRBV10-1 and TRBJ2-7, with D tentatively TRBD2 (6 bases). V lost 9 bases to trimming and J lost 0 bases, with 12 bases between them. The CDR3 length is 13 residues. Looked up from germline, CDR1 is WNHNN and CDR2 is SYGVQD (reference sequence). DNA for the CDR3: TGCGCCAGTTCTAGGAGGGGCTCCTACGAGCAGTACTTC. As protein: CASSRRGSYEQYF.

The chain links TRBV6-5 to TRBJ1-2; TRBD1 agrees at 10 bases. CDR1 and CDR2 (germline): MNHEY, SVGAGI. There are 13 residues in the CDR3. V gave up 6 bases and J gave up 4 bases; unmatched junction bases: 2. CDR3 DNA sequence: TGTGCCAGCAGGGGACAGGGGAGCTATGGCTACACCTTC. It specifies CASRGQGSYGYTF.

The gene calls are TRBV5-1 and TRBJ1-1, with 8 bases lining up with TRBD1. The V segment lost 4 bases and the J segment 6 bases; nucleotides outside the gene matches: 8. Germline V CDR1 and CDR2: SGHRS, YFSETQ. This CDR3 is built from 14 residues. The DNA of the CDR3 is TGCGCCAGCAGCCCCCTACAGGGGGGCGCTGAAGCTTTCTTT. Translating it yields CASSPLQGGAEAFF.

This clone was counted once. The V gene is TRBV2, the J gene TRBJ1-5, with no clear D. CDR1 is SNHLY and CDR2 is FYNNEI in the germline V gene. V gave up 4 bases and J gave up 6 bases, with 16 bases separating them. This CDR3 has 15 amino acids. The DNA for the CDR3 is TGTGCCAGCAGTGCCAGCGGGGAAGGCACTCAGCCCCAGCATTTT. This translates into CASSASGEGTQPQHF.

The chain is built from TRBV11-2 and TRBJ1-3, with D tentatively TRBD1 (6 bases). V lost 1 base to trimming and J lost 0 bases, with 10 bases between them. The CDR3 length is 16 residues. Germline values: CDR1 SGHAT, CDR2 FQNNGV. For the CDR3, the DNA is TGTGCCAGCAGCTTAGGACAGGCGAGCTCTGGAAACACCATATATTTT. It translates to CASSLGQASSGNTIYF.

J is TRBJ1-5 and V is TRBV6-2 or TRBV6-3, with 8 bases lining up with TRBD1. In germline, CDR1 is MNHEY, CDR2 SVGEGT. The CDR3 consists of 18 residues. The J segment lost 3 bases and the V segment lost 0 bases, leaving 10 bases of the junction unmatched. The DNA of the CDR3 is TGTGCCAGCAGTTACTCTCTGGACAGGGTGTGGTACAATCAGCCCCAGCATTTT. Its protein product is CASSYSLDRVWYNQPQHF.

This sequence joins TRBV25-1 and TRBJ2-2, with 8 bases identical to TRBD2. V trimming: 5 bases; J trimming: 5 bases; junction bases outside the gene matches: 7. CDR3 length: 15 amino acids. CDR1 and CDR2 from the germline V gene are MGHDK and SYGVNS. CDR3 in amino acids: CASSYWTSRTGELFF. The CDR3 DNA sequence: TGTGCCAGCAGTTACTGGACTAGCAGGACCGGGGAGCTGTTTTTT.

J is TRBJ1-3 and V is TRBV3-1 (or the pseudogene TRBV3-2); 7 bases match TRBD1. After removal of 9 bases from V and 4 bases from J, the junction contained 6 bases not matched to a gene. The CDR3 spans 13 residues. Germline values: CDR1 LGHDT, CDR2 YNNKEL (reference sequence). The CDR3: CASTPGQGNTIYF. In nucleotides, the CDR3 is TGTGCCAGTACACCGGGACAGGGAAACACCATATATTTT.